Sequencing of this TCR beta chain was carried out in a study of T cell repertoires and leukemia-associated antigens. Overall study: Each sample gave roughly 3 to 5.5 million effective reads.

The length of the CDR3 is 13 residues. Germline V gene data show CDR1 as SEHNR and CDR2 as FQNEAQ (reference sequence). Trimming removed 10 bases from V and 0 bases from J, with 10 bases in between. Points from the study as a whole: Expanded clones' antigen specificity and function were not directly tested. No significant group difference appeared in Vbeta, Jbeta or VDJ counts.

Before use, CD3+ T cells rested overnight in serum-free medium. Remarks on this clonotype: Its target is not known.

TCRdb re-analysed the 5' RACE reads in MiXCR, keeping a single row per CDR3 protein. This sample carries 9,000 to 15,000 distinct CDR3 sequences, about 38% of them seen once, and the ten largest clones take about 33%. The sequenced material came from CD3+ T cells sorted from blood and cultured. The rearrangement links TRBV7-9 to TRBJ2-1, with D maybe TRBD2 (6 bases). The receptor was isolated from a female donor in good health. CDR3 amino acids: CAIVADSYNEQFF. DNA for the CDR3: TGTGCCATAGTAGCGGACTCCTACAATGAGCAGTTCTTC.